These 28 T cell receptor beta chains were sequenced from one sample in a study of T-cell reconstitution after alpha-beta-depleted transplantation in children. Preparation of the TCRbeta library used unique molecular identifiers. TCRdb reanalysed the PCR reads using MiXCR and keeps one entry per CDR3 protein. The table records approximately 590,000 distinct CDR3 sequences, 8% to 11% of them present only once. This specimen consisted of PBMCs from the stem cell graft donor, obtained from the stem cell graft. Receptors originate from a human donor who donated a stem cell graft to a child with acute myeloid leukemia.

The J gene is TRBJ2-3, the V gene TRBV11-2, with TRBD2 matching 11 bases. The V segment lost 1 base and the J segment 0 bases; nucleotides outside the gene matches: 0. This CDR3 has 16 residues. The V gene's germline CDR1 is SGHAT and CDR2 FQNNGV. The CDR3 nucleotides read TGTGCCAGCAGCTTAGTAGCGGGGGGGAGCACAGATACGCAGTATTTT. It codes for CASSLVAGGSTDTQYF.

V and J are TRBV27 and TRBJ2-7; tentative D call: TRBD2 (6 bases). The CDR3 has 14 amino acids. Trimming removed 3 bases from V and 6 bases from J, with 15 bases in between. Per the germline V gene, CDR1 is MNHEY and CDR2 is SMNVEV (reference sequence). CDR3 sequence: CASSFRRGRGEQYF. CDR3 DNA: TGTGCCAGCAGTTTCCGGAGGGGCCGGGGCGAGCAGTACTTC.

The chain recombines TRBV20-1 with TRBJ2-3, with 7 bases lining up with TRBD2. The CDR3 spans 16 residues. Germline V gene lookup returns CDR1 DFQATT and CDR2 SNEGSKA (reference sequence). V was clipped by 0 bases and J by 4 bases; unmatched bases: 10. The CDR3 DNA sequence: TGCAGTGCTAGAGATCCCTGGCGGGAGTTGCCAGATACGCAGTATTTT. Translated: CSARDPWRELPDTQYF.

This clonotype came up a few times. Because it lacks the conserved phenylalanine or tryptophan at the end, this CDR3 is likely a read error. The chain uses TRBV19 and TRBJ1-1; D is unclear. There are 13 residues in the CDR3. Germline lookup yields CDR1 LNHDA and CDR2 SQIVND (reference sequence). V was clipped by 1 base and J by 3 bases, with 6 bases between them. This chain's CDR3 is CASSIARDTEAFL. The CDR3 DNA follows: TGTGCCAGTAGTATAGCTAGGGACACTGAAGCTTTCCTT.

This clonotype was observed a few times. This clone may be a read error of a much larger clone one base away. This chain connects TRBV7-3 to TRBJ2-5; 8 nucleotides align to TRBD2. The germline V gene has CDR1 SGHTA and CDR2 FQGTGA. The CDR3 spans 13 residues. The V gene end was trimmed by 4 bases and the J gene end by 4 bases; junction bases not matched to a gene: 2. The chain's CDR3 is CASSSSGRETQYF. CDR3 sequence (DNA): TGTGCCAGCAGCTCAAGCGGGAGAGAGACCCAGTACTTC.

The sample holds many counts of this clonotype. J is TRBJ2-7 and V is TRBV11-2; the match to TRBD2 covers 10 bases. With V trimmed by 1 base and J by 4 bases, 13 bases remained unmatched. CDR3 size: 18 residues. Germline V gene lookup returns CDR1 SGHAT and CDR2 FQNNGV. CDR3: CASSLVGVAVTSGYEQYF. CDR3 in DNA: TGTGCCAGCAGCTTAGTAGGCGTTGCTGTGACTAGCGGGTACGAGCAGTACTTC.

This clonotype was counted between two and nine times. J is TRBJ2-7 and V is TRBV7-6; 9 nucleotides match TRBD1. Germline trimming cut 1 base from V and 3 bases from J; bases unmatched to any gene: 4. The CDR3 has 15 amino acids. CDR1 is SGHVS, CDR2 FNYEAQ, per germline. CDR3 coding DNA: TGTGCCAGCAGCTTAGACCTGGGACAGGGCTACGAGCAGTACTTC. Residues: CASSLDLGQGYEQYF. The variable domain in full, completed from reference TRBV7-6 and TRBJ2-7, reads GAGVSQSPRYKVTKRGQDVALRCDPISGHVSLYWYRQALGQGPEFLTYFNYEAQQDKSGLPNDRFSAERPEGSISTLTIQRTEQRDSAMYRCASSLDLGQGYEQYFGPGTRLTVT.

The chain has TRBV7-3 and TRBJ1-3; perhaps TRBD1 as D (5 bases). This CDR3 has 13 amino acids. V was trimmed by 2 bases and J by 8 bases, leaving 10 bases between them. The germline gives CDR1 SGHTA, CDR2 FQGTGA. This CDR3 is CASSLDRWDTIYF. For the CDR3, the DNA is TGTGCCAGCAGCTTAGACAGATGGGACACCATATATTTT. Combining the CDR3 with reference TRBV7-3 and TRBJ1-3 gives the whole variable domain GAGVSQTPSNKVTEKGKYVELRCDPISGHTALYWYRQSLGQGPEFLIYFQGTGAADDSGLPNDRFFAVRPEGSVSTLKIQRTERGDSAVYLCASSLDRWDTIYFGEGSWLTVV.

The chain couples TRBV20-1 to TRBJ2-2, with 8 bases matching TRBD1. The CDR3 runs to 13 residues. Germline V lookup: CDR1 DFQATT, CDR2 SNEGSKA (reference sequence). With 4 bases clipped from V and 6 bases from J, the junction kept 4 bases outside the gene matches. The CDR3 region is CSANLQGAGELFF. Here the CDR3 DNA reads TGCAGTGCTAACCTACAGGGGGCCGGGGAGCTGTTTTTT.

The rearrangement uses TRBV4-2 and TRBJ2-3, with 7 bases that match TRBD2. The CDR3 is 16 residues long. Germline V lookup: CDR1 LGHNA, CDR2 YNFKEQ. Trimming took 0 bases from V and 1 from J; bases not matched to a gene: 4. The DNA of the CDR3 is TGTGCCAGCAGCCAAGACCCCGGGAGGCGCACAGATACGCAGTATTTT. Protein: CASSQDPGRRTDTQYF.

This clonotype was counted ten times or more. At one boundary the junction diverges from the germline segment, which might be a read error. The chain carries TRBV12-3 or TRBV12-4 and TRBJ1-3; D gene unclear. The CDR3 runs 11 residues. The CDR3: CASRLGNTIYF. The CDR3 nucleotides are TGTGCCAGCAGATTAGGAAACACCATATATTTT.

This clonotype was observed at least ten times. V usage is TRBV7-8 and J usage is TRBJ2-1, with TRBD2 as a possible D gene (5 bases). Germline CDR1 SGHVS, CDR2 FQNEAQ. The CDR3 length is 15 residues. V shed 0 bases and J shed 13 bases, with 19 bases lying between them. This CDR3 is CASSLATGSATPQFF. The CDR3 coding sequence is TGTGCCAGCAGCTTAGCTACTGGGAGCGCTACCCCTCAGTTCTTC.

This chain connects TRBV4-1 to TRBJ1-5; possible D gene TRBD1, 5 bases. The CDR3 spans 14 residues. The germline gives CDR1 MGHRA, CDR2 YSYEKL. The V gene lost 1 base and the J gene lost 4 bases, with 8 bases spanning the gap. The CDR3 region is CASSQARDNQPQHF. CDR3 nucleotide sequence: TGCGCCAGCAGCCAAGCCAGGGATAATCAGCCCCAGCATTTT.

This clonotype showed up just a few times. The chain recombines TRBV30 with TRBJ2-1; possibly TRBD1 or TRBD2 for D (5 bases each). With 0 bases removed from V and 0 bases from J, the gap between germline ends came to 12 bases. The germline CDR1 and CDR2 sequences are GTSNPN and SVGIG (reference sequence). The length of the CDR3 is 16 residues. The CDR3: CAWSVGRSSSYNEQFF. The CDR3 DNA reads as TGTGCCTGGAGTGTGGGACGGTCTAGCTCCTACAATGAGCAGTTCTTC.

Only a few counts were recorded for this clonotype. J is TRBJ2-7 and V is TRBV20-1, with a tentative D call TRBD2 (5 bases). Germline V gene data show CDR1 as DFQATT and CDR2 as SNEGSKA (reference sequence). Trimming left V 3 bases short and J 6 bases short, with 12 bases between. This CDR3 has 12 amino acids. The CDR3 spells CSASGPRGEQYF. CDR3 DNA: TGCAGTGCTAGCGGGCCCCGGGGCGAGCAGTACTTC.

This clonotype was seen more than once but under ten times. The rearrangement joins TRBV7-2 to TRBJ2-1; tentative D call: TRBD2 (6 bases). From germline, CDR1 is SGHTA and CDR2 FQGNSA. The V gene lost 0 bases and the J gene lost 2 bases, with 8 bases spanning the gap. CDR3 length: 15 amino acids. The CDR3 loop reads CASSLATGAYNEQFF. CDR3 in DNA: TGTGCCAGCAGCTTAGCGACGGGAGCCTACAATGAGCAGTTCTTC.

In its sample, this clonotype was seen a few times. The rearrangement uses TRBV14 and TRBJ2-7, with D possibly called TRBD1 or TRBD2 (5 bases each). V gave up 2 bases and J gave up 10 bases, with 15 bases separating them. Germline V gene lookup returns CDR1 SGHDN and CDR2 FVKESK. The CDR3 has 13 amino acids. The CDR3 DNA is TGTGCCAGCAGCCAAATGGGACCAGGGCTTCAGTACTTC. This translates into CASSQMGPGLQYF.

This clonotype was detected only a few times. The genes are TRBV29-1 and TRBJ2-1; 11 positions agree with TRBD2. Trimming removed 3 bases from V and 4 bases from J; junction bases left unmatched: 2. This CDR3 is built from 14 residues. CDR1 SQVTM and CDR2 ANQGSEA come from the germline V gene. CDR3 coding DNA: TGCAGCGTTGATAGACTAGCGGGGTACAATGAGCAGTTCTTC. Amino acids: CSVDRLAGYNEQFF.

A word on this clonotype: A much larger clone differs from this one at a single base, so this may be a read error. The CDR3 loop is CSAIDNEQFF. CDR3 sequence (DNA): TGCAGTGCCATAGACAATGAGCAGTTCTTC. The rearrangement joins TRBV20-1 to TRBJ2-1; D is ambiguous. Trimming removed 6 bases from V and 5 bases from J, with 5 bases in between. The CDR3 spans 10 residues. Looked up from germline, CDR1 is DFQATT and CDR2 is SNEGSKA (reference sequence).

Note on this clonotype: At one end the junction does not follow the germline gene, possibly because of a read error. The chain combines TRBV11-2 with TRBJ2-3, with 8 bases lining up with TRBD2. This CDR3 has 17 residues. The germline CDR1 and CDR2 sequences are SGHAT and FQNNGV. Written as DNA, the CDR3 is TGTGCCAGCAGCAAGGGTAGATCGGGAGGGCACTCAGATACGCATTATTTT. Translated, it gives CASSKGRSGGHSDTHYF.

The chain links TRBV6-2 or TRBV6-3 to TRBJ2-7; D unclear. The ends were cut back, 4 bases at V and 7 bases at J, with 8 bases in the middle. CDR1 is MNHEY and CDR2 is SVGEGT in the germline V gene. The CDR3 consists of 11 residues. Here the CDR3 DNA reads TGTGCCAGCAGTTTCCTCGGGGAGCAGTACTTC. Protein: CASSFLGEQYF.

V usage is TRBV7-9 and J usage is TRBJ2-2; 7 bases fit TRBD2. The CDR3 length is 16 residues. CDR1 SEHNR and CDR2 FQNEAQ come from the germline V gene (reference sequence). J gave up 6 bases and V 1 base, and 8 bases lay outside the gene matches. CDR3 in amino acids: CASSLVAGVRPGELFF. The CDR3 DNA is TGTGCCAGCAGCTTAGTGGCGGGAGTTCGACCCGGGGAGCTGTTTTTT.

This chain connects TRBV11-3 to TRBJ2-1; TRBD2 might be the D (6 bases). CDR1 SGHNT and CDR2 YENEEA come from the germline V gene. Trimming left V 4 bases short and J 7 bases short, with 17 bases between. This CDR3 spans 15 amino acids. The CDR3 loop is CASSYSGSRANEQFF. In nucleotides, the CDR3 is TGTGCCAGCAGCTACAGCGGGTCTAGGGCGAATGAGCAGTTCTTC.

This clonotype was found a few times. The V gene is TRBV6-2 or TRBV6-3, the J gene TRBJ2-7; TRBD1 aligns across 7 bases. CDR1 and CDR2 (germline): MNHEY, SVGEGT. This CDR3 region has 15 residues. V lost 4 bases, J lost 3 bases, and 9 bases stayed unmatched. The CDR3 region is CASSLYRQGFYEQYF. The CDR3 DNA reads TGTGCCAGCAGTTTATATCGACAGGGATTCTACGAGCAGTACTTC.

The CDR3: CSVDGLAGVLETQYF. The CDR3, as DNA: TGCAGCGTTGACGGACTAGCGGGAGTTTTAGAGACCCAGTACTTC. This chain joins TRBV29-1 and TRBJ2-5, with TRBD2 matching over 13 bases. After removal of 3 bases from V and 4 bases from J, the junction contained 5 bases not matched to a gene. The germline V gene has CDR1 SQVTM and CDR2 ANQGSEA. This CDR3 is 15 amino acids long.

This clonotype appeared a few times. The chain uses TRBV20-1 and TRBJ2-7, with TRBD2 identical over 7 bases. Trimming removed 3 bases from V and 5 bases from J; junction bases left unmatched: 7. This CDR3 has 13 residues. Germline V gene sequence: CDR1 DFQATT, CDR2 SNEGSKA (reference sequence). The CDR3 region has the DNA TGCAGTGCTAGGGCTAGCGGAAAAAACGAGCAGTACTTC. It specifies CSARASGKNEQYF.

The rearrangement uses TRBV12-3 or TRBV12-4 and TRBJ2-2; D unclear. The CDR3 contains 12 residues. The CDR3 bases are TGTGTAGGCACCGTGCACACCGGGGAGCTGTTTTTT. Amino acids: CVGTVHTGELFF.

Written as DNA, the CDR3 is TGCGCCAGCAGCCAAGATGGGGGTAGCGGGAGGCCGAACACCGGGGAGCTGTTTTTT. Encoded protein: CASSQDGGSGRPNTGELFF. The chain combines TRBV4-1 with TRBJ2-2; 10 nucleotides match TRBD2. The CDR3 runs 19 residues. V lost 0 bases, J lost 0 bases, and 7 bases stayed unmatched. Germline values: CDR1 MGHRA, CDR2 YSYEKL.